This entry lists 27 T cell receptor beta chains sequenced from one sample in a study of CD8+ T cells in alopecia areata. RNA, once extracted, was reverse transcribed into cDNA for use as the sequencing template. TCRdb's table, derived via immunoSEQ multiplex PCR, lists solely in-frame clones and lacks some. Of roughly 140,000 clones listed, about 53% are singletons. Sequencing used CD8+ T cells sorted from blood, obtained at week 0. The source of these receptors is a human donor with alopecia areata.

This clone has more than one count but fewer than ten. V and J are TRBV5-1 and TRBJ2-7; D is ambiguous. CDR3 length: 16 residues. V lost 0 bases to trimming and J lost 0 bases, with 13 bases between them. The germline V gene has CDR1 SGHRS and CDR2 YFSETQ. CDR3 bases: TGCGCCAGCAGCTTGGGCGCCCCGTGGGGCTCCTACGAGCAGTACTTC. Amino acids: CASSLGAPWGSYEQYF.

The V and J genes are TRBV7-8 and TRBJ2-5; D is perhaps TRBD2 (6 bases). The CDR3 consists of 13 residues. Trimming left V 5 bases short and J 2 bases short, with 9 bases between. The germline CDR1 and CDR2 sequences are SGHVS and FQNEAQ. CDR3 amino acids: CASSPGLQETQYF. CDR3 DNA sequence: TGTGCCAGCAGCCCGGGACTTCAAGAGACCCAGTACTTC. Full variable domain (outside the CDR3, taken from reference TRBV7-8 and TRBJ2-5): GAGVSQSPRYKVAKRGQDVALRCDPISGHVSLFWYQQALGQGPEFLTYFQNEAQLDKSGLPSDRFFAERPEGSVSTLKIQRTQQEDSAVYLCASSPGLQETQYFGPGTRLLVL.

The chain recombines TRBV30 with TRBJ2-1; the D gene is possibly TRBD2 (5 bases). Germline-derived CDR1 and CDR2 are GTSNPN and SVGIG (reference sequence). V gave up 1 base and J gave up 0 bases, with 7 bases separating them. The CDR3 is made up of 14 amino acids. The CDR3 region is CAWSAGISYNEQFF. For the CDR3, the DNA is TGTGCCTGGAGTGCGGGGATCTCCTACAATGAGCAGTTCTTC.

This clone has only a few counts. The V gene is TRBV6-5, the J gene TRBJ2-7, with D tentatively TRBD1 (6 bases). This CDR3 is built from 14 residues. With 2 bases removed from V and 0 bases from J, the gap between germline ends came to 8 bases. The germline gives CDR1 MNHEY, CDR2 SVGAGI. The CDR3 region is CASSYTQGSYEQYF. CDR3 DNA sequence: TGTGCCAGCAGTTACACACAGGGCTCCTACGAGCAGTACTTC.

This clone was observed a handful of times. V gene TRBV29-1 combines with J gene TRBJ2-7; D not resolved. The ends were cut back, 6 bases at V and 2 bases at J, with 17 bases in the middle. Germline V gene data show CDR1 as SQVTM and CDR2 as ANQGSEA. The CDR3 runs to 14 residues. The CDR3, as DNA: TGCAGCGTGGCCACCGGTGGGGATACCTACGAGCAGTACTTC. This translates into CSVATGGDTYEQYF.

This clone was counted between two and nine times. CDR3: CSVEEAGLTETQYF. The CDR3 nucleotides read TGCAGCGTTGAAGAGGCGGGGTTAACAGAGACCCAGTACTTC. The chain uses TRBV29-1 and TRBJ2-5; D perhaps matches TRBD2 (6 bases). This CDR3 contains 14 residues. Trimming stripped 0 bases from V and 4 bases from J, with 12 bases between. CDR1 is SQVTM and CDR2 is ANQGSEA in the germline V gene.

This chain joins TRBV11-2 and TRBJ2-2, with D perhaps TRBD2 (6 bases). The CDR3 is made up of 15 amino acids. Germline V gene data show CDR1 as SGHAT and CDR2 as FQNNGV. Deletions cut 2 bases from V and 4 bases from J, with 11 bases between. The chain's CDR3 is CASSLKAGPTGELFF. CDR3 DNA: TGTGCCAGCAGCTTAAAGGCGGGGCCCACCGGGGAGCTGTTTTTT.

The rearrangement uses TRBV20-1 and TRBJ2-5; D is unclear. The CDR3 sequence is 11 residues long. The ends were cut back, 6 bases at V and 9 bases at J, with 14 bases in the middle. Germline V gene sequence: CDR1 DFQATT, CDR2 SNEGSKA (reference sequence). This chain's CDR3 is CSARHSTPQYF. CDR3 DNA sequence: TGCAGTGCGAGACATAGTACGCCCCAGTACTTC.

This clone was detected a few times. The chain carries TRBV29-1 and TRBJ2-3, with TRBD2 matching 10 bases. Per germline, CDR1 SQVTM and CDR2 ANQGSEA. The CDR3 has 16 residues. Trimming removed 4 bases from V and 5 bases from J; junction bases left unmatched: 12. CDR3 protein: CSVAPGLAGEGDTQYF. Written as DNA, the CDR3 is TGCAGCGTTGCCCCTGGGCTAGCGGGGGAAGGAGATACGCAGTATTTT.

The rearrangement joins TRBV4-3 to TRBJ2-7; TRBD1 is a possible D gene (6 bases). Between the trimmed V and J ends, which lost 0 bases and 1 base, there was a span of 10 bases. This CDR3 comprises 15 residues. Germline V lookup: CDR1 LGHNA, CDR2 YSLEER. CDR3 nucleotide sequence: TGCGCCAGCAGCCAAGATTCGACAGGTTCCTACGAGCAGTACTTC. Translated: CASSQDSTGSYEQYF.

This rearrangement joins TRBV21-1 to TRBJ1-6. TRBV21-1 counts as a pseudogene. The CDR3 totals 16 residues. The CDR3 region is CASSKFLLGSNSPLHF. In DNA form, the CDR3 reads TGTGCCAGCAGCAAATTTCTGCTCGGATCGAATTCACCCCTCCACTTT.

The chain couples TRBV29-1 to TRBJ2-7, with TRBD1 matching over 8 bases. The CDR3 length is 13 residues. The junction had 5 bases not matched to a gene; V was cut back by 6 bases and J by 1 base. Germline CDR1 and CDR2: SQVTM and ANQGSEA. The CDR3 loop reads CSVRQGLSYEQYF. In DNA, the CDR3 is TGCAGCGTAAGACAGGGGTTGTCCTACGAGCAGTACTTC.

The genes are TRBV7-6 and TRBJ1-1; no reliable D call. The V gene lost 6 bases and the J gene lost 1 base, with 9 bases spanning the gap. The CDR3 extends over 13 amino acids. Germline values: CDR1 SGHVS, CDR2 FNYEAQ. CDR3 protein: CASSSKRNTEAFF. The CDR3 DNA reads TGTGCCAGCAGTTCGAAACGGAACACTGAAGCTTTCTTT.

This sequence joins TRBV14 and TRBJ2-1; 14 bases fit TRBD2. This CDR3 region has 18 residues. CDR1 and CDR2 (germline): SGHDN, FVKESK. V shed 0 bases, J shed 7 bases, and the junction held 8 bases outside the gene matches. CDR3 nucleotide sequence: TGTGCCAGCAGCCAAGATTTGACTAGCGGGGGGGCTTGGAATGAGCAGTTCTTC. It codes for CASSQDLTSGGAWNEQFF.

CDR3 nucleotide sequence: TGTGCCAGCAGTTTGGTGAGAGGGTTCAATCAGCCCCAGCATTTT. Translated, it gives CASSLVRGFNQPQHF. The chain is built from TRBV27 and TRBJ1-5; D not resolved. This CDR3 has 15 residues. Germline V gene lookup returns CDR1 MNHEY and CDR2 SMNVEV (reference sequence). V lost 3 bases and J lost 3, with 12 bases in between.

CDR3 bases: TGTGCCAGCAGCCCCAGCGCGGTTGGCACTGAAGCTTTCTTT. As protein: CASSPSAVGTEAFF. The gene calls are TRBV7-8 and TRBJ1-1; D gene unclear. Germline V gene data show CDR1 as SGHVS and CDR2 as FQNEAQ. The CDR3 consists of 14 residues. Trimming took off 5 bases at V and 4 bases at J, with 14 bases between the two ends.

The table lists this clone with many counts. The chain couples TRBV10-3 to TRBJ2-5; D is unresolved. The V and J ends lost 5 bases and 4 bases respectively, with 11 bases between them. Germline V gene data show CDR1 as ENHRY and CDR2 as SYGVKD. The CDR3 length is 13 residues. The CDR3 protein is CAISLERRETQYF. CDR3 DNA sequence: TGTGCCATCAGTCTTGAGAGAAGAGAGACCCAGTACTTC.

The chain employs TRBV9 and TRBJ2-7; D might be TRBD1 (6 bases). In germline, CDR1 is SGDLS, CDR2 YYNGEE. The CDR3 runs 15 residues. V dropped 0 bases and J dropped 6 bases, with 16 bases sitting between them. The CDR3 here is CASSVGAGTRGEQYF. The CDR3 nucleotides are TGTGCCAGCAGCGTAGGTGCCGGGACAAGGGGCGAGCAGTACTTC.

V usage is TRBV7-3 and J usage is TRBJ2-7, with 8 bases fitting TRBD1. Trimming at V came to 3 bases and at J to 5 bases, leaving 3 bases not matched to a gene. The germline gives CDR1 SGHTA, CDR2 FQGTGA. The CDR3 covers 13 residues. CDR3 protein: CASSFDRGNEQYF. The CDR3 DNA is TGTGCCAGCAGCTTTGACAGGGGAAACGAGCAGTACTTC.

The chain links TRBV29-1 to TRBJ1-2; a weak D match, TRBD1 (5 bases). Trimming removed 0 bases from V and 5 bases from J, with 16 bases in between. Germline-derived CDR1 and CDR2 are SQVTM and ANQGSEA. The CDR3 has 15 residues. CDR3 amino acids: CSVEDLGVGVYGYTF. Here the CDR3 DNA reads TGCAGCGTTGAAGATCTTGGGGTAGGGGTATATGGCTACACCTTC. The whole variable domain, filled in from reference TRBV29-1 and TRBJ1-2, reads SAVISQKPSRDICQRGTSLTIQCQVDSQVTMMFWYRQQPGQSLTLIATANQGSEATYESGFVIDKFPISRPNLTFSTLTVSNMSPEDSSIYLCSVEDLGVGVYGYTFGSGTRLTVV.

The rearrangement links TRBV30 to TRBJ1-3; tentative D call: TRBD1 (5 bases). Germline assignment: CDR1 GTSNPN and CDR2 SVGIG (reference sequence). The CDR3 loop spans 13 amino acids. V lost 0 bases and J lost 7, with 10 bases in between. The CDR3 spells CAWSVDSRNTIYF. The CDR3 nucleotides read TGTGCCTGGAGTGTTGACAGCCGGAACACCATATATTTT.

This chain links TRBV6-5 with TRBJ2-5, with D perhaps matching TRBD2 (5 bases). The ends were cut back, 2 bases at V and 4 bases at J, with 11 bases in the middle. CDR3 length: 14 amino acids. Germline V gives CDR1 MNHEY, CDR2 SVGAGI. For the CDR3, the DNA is TGTGCCAGCAGTTACCGGGGTTACGGAGAGACCCAGTACTTC. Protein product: CASSYRGYGETQYF.

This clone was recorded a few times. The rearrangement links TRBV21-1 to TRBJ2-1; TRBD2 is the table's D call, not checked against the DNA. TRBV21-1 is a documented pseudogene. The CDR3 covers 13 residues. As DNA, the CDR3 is TGTGCCAGCGGACTGACGATATACAATGAGCAGTTCTTC. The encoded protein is CASGLTIYNEQFF.

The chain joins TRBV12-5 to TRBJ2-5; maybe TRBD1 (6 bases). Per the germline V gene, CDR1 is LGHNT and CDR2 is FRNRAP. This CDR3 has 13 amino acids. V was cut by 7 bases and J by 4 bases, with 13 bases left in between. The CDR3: CASVGTSRETQYF. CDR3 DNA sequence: TGTGCTAGTGTCGGGACATCCAGAGAGACCCAGTACTTC.

CDR3 region: CASSSLDVGDEQFF. In DNA form, the CDR3 reads TGTGCCAGCAGTTCCCTTGATGTGGGAGATGAGCAGTTCTTC. The chain is built from TRBV27 and TRBJ2-1, with D tentatively TRBD2 (5 bases). Germline-derived CDR1 and CDR2 are MNHEY and SMNVEV (reference sequence). Trimming shortened V by 4 bases and J by 8 bases, and 15 bases separated the two germline ends. The CDR3 is made up of 14 amino acids.

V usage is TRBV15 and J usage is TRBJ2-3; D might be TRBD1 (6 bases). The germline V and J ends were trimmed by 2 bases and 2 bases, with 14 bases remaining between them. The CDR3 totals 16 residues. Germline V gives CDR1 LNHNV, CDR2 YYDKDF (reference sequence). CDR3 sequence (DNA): TGTGCCACCAGCAGATCGGAGACAGGCAACACAGATACGCAGTATTTT. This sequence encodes CATSRSETGNTDTQYF.

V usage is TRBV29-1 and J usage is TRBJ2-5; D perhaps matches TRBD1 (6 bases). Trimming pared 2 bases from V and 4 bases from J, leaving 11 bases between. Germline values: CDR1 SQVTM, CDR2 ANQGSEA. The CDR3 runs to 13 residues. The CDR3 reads CSVEWTELETQYF. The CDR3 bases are TGCAGCGTTGAATGGACAGAACTAGAGACCCAGTACTTC.